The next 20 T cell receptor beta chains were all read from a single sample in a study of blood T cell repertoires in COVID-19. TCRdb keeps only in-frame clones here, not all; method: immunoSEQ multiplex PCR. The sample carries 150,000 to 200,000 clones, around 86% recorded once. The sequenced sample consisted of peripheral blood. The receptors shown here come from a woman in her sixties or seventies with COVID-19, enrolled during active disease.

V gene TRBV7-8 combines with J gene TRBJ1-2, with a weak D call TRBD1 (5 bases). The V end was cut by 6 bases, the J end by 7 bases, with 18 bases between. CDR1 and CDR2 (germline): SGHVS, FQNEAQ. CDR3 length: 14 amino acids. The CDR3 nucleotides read TGTGCCAGCAGTGACAACAGGTGGGATGGTGGCTACACCTTC. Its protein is CASSDNRWDGGYTF.

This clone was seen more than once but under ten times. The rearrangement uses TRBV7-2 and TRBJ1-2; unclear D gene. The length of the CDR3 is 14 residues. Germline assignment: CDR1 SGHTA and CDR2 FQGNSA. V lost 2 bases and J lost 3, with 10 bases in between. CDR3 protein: CASSLSNSYYGYTF. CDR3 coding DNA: TGTGCCAGCAGCTTATCAAACTCCTACTATGGCTACACCTTC.

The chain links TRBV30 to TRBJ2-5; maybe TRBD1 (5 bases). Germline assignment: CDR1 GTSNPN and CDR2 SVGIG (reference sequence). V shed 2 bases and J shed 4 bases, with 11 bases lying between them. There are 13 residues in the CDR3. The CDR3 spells CAWSLSRGETQYF. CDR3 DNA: TGTGCCTGGAGTTTATCAAGGGGAGAGACCCAGTACTTC. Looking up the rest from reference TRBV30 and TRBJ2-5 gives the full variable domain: SQTIHQWPATLVQPVGSPLSLECTVEGTSNPNLYWYRQAAGRGLQLLFYSVGIGQISSEVPQNLSASRPQDRQFILSSKKLLLSDSGFYLCAWSLSRGETQYFGPGTRLLVL.

DNA of the CDR3: TGTGCCAGCAGCCCGGGGACAGGGGGCACCGGGGAGCTGTTTTTT. Its translation is CASSPGTGGTGELFF. The gene calls are TRBV7-2 and TRBJ2-2; 11 nucleotides agree with TRBD1. The germline V gene encodes CDR1 SGHTA and CDR2 FQGNSA. The CDR3 runs to 15 residues. Germline trimming cut 5 bases from V and 4 bases from J; bases unmatched to any gene: 3.

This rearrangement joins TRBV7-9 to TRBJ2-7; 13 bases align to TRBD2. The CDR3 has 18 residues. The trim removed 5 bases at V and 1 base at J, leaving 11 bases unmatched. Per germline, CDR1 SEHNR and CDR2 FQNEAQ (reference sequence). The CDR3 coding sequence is TGTGCCAGCAGCCCCAACCCGGGACTAGCGGGGAGGTCCTACGAGCAGTACTTC. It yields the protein CASSPNPGLAGRSYEQYF. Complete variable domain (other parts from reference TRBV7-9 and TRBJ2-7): DTGVSQNPRHKITKRGQNVTFRCDPISEHNRLYWYRQTLGQGPEFLTYFQNEAQLEKSRLLSDRFSAERPKGSFSTLEIQRTEQGDSAMYLCASSPNPGLAGRSYEQYFGPGTRLTVT.

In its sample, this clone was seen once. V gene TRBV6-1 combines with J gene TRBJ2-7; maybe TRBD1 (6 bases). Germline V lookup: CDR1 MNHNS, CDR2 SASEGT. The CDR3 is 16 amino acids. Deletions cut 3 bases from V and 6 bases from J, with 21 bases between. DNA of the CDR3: TGTGCCAGCAGTGATTGGGACACAAAGGAGGTCAGCGAGCAGTACTTC. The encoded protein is CASSDWDTKEVSEQYF.

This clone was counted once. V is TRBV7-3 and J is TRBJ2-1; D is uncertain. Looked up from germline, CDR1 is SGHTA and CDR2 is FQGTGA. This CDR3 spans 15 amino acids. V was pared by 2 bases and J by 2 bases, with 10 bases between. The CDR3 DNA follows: TGTGCCAGCAGCTTAGAGTCTAGGACCTACAATGAGCAGTTCTTC. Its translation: CASSLESRTYNEQFF. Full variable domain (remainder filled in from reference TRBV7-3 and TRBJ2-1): GAGVSQTPSNKVTEKGKYVELRCDPISGHTALYWYRQSLGQGPEFLIYFQGTGAADDSGLPNDRFFAVRPEGSVSTLKIQRTERGDSAVYLCASSLESRTYNEQFFGPGTRLTVL.

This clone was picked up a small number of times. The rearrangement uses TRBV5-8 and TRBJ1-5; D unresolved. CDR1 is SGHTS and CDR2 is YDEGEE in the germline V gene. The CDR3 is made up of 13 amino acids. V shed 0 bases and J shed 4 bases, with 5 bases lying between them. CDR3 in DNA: TGTGCCAGCAGCTTGGCCCATAATCAGCCCCAGCATTTT. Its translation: CASSLAHNQPQHF.

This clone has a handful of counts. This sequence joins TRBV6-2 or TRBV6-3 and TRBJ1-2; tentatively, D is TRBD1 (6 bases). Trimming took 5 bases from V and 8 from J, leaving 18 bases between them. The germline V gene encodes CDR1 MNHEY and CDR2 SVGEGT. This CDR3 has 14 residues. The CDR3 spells CASSRRTESYGYTF. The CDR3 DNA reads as TGTGCCAGCAGTCGTCGGACAGAAAGTTACGGCTACACCTTC.

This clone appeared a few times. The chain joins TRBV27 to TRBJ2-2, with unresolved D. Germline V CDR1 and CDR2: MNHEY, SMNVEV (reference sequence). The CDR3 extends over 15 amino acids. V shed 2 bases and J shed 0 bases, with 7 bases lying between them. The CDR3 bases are TGTGCCAGCAGTTTAGTACTGACGAACACCGGGGAGCTGTTTTTT. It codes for CASSLVLTNTGELFF.

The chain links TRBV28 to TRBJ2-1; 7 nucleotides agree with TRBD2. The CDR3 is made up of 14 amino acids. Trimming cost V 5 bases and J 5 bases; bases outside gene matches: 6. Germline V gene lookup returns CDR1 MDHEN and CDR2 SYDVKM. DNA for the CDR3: TGTGCCAGCAGTCCCTTCGGGACTAACAATGAGCAGTTCTTC. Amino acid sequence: CASSPFGTNNEQFF.

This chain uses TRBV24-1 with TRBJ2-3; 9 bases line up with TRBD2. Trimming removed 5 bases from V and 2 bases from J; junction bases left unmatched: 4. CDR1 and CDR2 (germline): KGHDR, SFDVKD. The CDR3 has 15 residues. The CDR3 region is CATSVLAGATDTQYF. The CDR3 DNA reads TGTGCCACCAGTGTGTTAGCGGGAGCCACAGATACGCAGTATTTT.

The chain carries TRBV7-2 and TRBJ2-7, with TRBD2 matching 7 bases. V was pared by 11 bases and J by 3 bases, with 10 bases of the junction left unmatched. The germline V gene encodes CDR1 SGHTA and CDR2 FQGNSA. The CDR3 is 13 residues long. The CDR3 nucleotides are TGTGCCTCCCGCCGCGGGAGTATCTACGAGCAGTACTTC. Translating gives CASRRGSIYEQYF.

The CDR3, as DNA: TGTGCCAGCAGCCCCATTGGGACAGGCTATGGCTACACCTTC. Its translation is CASSPIGTGYGYTF. The chain is built from TRBV28 and TRBJ1-2; 8 bases agree with TRBD1. Germline loops: CDR1 MDHEN, CDR2 SYDVKM. V trimming: 6 bases; J trimming: 4 bases; junction bases outside the gene matches: 7. This CDR3 has 14 residues.

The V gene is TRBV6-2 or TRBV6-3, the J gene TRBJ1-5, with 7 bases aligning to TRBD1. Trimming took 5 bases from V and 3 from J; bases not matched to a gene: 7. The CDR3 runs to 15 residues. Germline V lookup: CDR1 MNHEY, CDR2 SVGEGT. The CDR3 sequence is CASSRLGTVNQPQHF. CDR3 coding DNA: TGTGCCAGCAGTCGTCTTGGGACAGTCAATCAGCCCCAGCATTTT.

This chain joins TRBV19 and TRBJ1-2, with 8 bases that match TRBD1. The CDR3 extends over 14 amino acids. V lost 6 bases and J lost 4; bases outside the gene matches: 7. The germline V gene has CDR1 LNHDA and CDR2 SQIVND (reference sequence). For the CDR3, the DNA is TGTGCCAGTAGGGGGCAGGGGGCCCCCTATGGCTACACCTTC. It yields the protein CASRGQGAPYGYTF.

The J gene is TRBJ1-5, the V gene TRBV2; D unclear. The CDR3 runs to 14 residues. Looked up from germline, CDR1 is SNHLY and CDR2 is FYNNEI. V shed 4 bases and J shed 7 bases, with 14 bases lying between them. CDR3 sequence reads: CASSATMTIQPQHF. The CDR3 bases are TGTGCCAGCAGTGCAACGATGACAATACAGCCCCAGCATTTT.

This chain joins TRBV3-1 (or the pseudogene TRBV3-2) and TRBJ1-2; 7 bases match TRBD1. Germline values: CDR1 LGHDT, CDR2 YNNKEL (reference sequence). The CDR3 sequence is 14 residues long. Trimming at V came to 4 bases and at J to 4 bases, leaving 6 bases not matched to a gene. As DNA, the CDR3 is TGTGCCAGCAGCCGCGACAGGGCCTTCTATGGCTACACCTTC. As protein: CASSRDRAFYGYTF.

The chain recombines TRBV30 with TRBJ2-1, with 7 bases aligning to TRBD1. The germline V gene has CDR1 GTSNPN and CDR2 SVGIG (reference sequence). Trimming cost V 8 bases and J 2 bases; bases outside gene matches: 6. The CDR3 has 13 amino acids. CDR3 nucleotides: TGTGCCGAGGGGGCAGGGCCCTACAATGAGCAGTTCTTC. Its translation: CAEGAGPYNEQFF. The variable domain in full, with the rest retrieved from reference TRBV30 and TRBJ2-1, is SQTIHQWPATLVQPVGSPLSLECTVEGTSNPNLYWYRQAAGRGLQLLFYSVGIGQISSEVPQNLSASRPQDRQFILSSKKLLLSDSGFYLCAEGAGPYNEQFFGPGTRLTVL.

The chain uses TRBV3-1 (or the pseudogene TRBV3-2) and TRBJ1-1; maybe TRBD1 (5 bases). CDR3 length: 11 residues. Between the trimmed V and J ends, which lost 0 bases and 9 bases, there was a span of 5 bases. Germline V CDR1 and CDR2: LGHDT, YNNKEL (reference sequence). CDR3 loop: CASSQEGQAFF. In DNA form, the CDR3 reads TGTGCCAGCAGCCAAGAGGGGCAAGCTTTCTTT.